The 18 T cell receptor beta chains below come from one sample, sequenced in a study of T cell changes during pregnancy in multiple sclerosis. Assay: immunoSEQ multiplex PCR; the TCRdb copy retains only in-frame clones and omits some. This sample has some 70,000 clones, with more than 80% found just once. Sequencing was performed on peripheral blood, taken in the second trimester of pregnancy. These receptors all stem from a female donor with multiple sclerosis, enrolled in a pregnancy study.

The chain recombines TRBV5-6 with TRBJ2-2; 7 nucleotides align to TRBD2. V lost 4 bases, J lost 4 bases, and 7 bases stayed unmatched. This CDR3 region has 15 residues. Germline lookup yields CDR1 SGHDT and CDR2 YYEEEE. The CDR3 spells CASSRGVGVTGELFF. The CDR3, as DNA: TGTGCCAGCAGCCGGGGGGTCGGTGTCACCGGGGAGCTGTTTTTT.

V gene TRBV28 combines with J gene TRBJ1-2; a possible D gene is TRBD1 (6 bases). There are 14 residues in the CDR3. The germline V and J ends were trimmed by 8 bases and 5 bases, with 18 bases remaining between them. Per the germline V gene, CDR1 is MDHEN and CDR2 is SYDVKM. CDR3 nucleotides: TGTGCCAGCCGCGGAGGGGGGGGACGGTATGGCTACACCTTC. It encodes CASRGGGGRYGYTF.

The table lists this clone with a count of one. V is TRBV2 and J is TRBJ1-3; the D is unclear. V lost 5 bases, J lost 5 bases, and 7 bases lay in between. This CDR3 has 12 residues. Germline loops: CDR1 SNHLY, CDR2 FYNNEI. The CDR3 DNA follows: TGTGCCAGCAGTTGGGAGAGAAACACCATATATTTT. This translates into CASSWERNTIYF.

J is TRBJ2-2 and V is TRBV5-4; D gene ambiguous. The CDR3 has 13 residues. Trimming took off 1 base at V and 10 bases at J, with 11 bases between the two ends. CDR1 and CDR2 (germline): SGHNT, YYREEE (reference sequence). CDR3 in amino acids: CASSLPMSLELFF. Here the CDR3 DNA reads TGTGCCAGCAGCTTGCCAATGAGCCTGGAGCTGTTTTTT. Complete variable domain (other parts from reference TRBV5-4 and TRBJ2-2): ETGVTQSPTHLIKTRGQQVTLRCSSQSGHNTVSWYQQALGQGPQFIFQYYREEENGRGNFPPRFSGLQFPNYSSELNVNALELDDSALYLCASSLPMSLELFFGEGSRLTVL.

This clone appeared once. The rearrangement links TRBV5-4 to TRBJ2-1; TRBD1 aligns across 7 bases. The V gene end was trimmed by 4 bases and the J gene end by 0 bases; junction bases not matched to a gene: 7. This CDR3 region has 16 residues. In germline, CDR1 is SGHNT, CDR2 YYREEE (reference sequence). The CDR3 region has the DNA TGTGCCAGCAGCCACGGGACAGCGAGCTCCTACAATGAGCAGTTCTTC. Its protein product is CASSHGTASSYNEQFF.

V and J are TRBV5-1 and TRBJ2-5; possible D gene TRBD2, 5 bases. The germline V and J ends were trimmed by 4 bases and 5 bases, with 18 bases remaining between them. CDR3 size: 15 residues. In germline, CDR1 is SGHRS, CDR2 YFSETQ. The CDR3 coding sequence is TGCGCCAGCAGCCGGCCAGGAGGCTCTCGGGAGACCCAGTACTTC. Amino acid sequence: CASSRPGGSRETQYF.

The genes are TRBV5-1 and TRBJ2-1; 12 bases are shared with TRBD2. The CDR3 spans 20 residues. J was trimmed by 0 bases and V by 0 bases; bases with no gene match: 10. Germline V gene data show CDR1 as SGHRS and CDR2 as YFSETQ. CDR3 sequence (DNA): TGCGCCAGCAGCTTGGCCTCAACACTAGCGGGGGGCAGCTCCTACAATGAGCAGTTCTTC. It codes for CASSLASTLAGGSSYNEQFF.

The count of this clone is one. The rearrangement joins TRBV11-3 to TRBJ1-1; D gene uncertain. The CDR3 is 13 amino acids. V dropped 4 bases and J dropped 4 bases, with 10 bases sitting between them. Germline assignment: CDR1 SGHNT and CDR2 YENEEA. CDR3 sequence (DNA): TGTGCCAGCAGCTCCCGGGTCTCCACTGAAGCTTTCTTT. Translation: CASSSRVSTEAFF.

The chain recombines TRBV18 with TRBJ2-5, with TRBD2 identical over 7 bases. Per germline, CDR1 KGHSH and CDR2 LQKENI. This CDR3 comprises 15 residues. V lost 1 base to trimming and J lost 5 bases; unmatched junction nucleotides: 7. In DNA, the CDR3 is TGTGCCAGCTCACCACAGCGGGGTAGCCTGGAGACCCAGTACTTC. Protein product: CASSPQRGSLETQYF.

This clone came up once. The chain links TRBV6-5 to TRBJ1-1, with TRBD1 matching 8 bases. CDR1 MNHEY and CDR2 SVGAGI come from the germline V gene. This CDR3 has 14 residues. The V gene end was trimmed by 6 bases and the J gene end by 4 bases; junction bases not matched to a gene: 7. CDR3 coding DNA: TGTGCCAGCAGGTGGACAGGGATCCCCACTGAAGCTTTCTTT. As protein: CASRWTGIPTEAFF.

The J gene is TRBJ2-5, the V gene TRBV9; 8 bases are a match to TRBD2. Germline V CDR1 and CDR2: SGDLS, YYNGEE. V dropped 0 bases and J dropped 1; count of bases not matched to a gene: 5. The CDR3 contains 16 residues. CDR3 nucleotide sequence: TGTGCCAGCAGCGTAGGGAGGCTAGCGGGCCAAGAGACCCAGTACTTC. This translates into CASSVGRLAGQETQYF.

The chain carries TRBV5-4 and TRBJ2-2, with a possible D match to TRBD2 (5 bases). V was cut by 9 bases and J by 4 bases, with 16 bases left in between. CDR3 length equals 14 residues. Looked up from germline, CDR1 is SGHNT and CDR2 is YYREEE (reference sequence). The CDR3 loop reads CAIPQRGGTGELFF. The CDR3, as DNA: TGTGCCATTCCTCAACGGGGTGGCACCGGGGAGCTGTTTTTT.

The rearrangement links TRBV27 to TRBJ2-7, with 11 nucleotides matching TRBD2. CDR3 length: 15 residues. Germline values: CDR1 MNHEY, CDR2 SMNVEV (reference sequence). The V gene end was trimmed by 4 bases and the J gene end by 5 bases; junction bases not matched to a gene: 7. The CDR3, as DNA: TGTGCCAGCAGTTCCTTAGCGGGGGGGCCTCACGAGCAGTACTTC. This encodes CASSSLAGGPHEQYF.

V is TRBV7-2 and J is TRBJ2-5; weak D call: TRBD2 (5 bases). The germline V gene has CDR1 SGHTA and CDR2 FQGNSA. Trimming stripped 4 bases from V and 4 bases from J, with 13 bases between. This CDR3 contains 14 residues. In nucleotides, the CDR3 is TGTGCCAGCAGCTCCCGGGCCCGGGGAGAGACCCAGTACTTC. Protein product: CASSSRARGETQYF.

This clone showed up just once. The chain recombines TRBV6-5 with TRBJ1-2; 7 nucleotides match TRBD1. V lost 9 bases to trimming and J lost 0 bases; unmatched junction nucleotides: 4. This CDR3 spans 13 amino acids. The germline V gene has CDR1 MNHEY and CDR2 SVGAGI. The CDR3 spells CASRTGANYGYTF. The CDR3 nucleotides are TGTGCCAGTCGGACAGGAGCTAACTATGGCTACACCTTC.

The chain has TRBV15 and TRBJ1-1, with D perhaps matching TRBD1 (5 bases). The germline V gene encodes CDR1 LNHNV and CDR2 YYDKDF (reference sequence). The CDR3 is 16 amino acids. V lost 3 bases, J lost 0 bases, and 14 bases lay in between. The CDR3 DNA is TGTGCCACCAGCAGTTTTCGGACACGACTGAACACTGAAGCTTTCTTT. Translated, it gives CATSSFRTRLNTEAFF.

The chain has TRBV12-2 and TRBJ2-1; the D segment call TRBD2 is taken from the table without a DNA check. TRBV12-2 is a pseudogene. The CDR3 consists of 20 residues. CDR3 sequence (DNA): TGTGCAAGTCGCCCGGGGACCGGACTAGCGGGGGGAAGCGCCTACAATGAGCAGTTCTTC. Translation: CASRPGTGLAGGSAYNEQFF.

The chain joins TRBV5-4 to TRBJ2-2, with 14 bases lining up with TRBD2. The CDR3 has 17 residues. Germline assignment: CDR1 SGHNT and CDR2 YYREEE (reference sequence). V lost 2 bases, J lost 5 bases, and 5 bases stayed unmatched. CDR3 amino acids: CASSLGLAGGRTGELFF. The CDR3 DNA sequence: TGTGCCAGCAGCTTAGGACTAGCGGGGGGAAGAACCGGGGAGCTGTTTTTT.